Listed below are T cell receptor beta chains from one sample, sequenced in a study of blood T cell repertoires in COVID-19. Method: immunoSEQ multiplex PCR; TCRdb's copy keeps in-frame clones and lacks some. The table lists some 300,000 clones, approximately 88% of them singletons, with just under 7% in the top ten. The sequencing sample was made of peripheral blood. These TCRs come from a woman aged 30 to 39 who had recovered from COVID-19. CDR3s include the opening cysteine and the closing phenylalanine or tryptophan.

>TRBJ2-5|TRBV11-2
CASSGRGGLAGGRETQYF
>TRBJ1-6|TRBV6-5
CASSQQDSPLHF
>TRBJ1-2|TRBV29-1
CSVEEAHYGYTF
>TRBJ1-1|TRBV28
CASSTVAVDTEAFF
>TRBJ2-5|TRBV11-1
CASSLEQVFETQYF
>TRBJ2-1|TRBV5-1
CASSKAGAYNEQFF
>TRBJ2-7|TRBV12-3/TRBV12-4
CASSFGQGDEQYF
>TRBJ2-3|TRBV7-2
CASSLDPGGLRASTDTQYF
>TRBJ2-2|TRBV7-3
CASSETGSTGELFF
>TRBJ2-3|TRBV6-1
CASSEQGGGRSTDTQYF
>TRBJ2-6|TRBV24-1
CATSVTGRGGANVLTF
>TRBJ2-7|TRBV12-3/TRBV12-4
CASTPGGYEQYF
>TRBJ2-1|TRBV7-2
CASSGGSSYNEQFF
>TRBJ2-7|TRBV27
CASGVRLAGSYEQYF
>TRBJ2-2|TRBV9
CASSEPTGAGELFF
>TRBJ1-5|TRBV4-1
CASSQERVNQPQHF
>TRBJ1-4|TRBV4-3
CASSQGYRTEEEKLFF
>TRBJ1-5|TRBV4-1
CASSPRDNSNQPQHF
>TRBJ1-5|TRBV10-3
CAISESQNSNQPQHF
>TRBJ2-7|TRBV2
CASVEPGQGSRYEQYF
>TRBJ1-4|TRBV28
CASSLGLSNEKLFF
>TRBJ1-4|TRBV5-1
CASSWTGLNEKLFF
>TRBJ2-1|TRBV7-2
CASSLLRVAGPYNEQFF
>TRBJ2-7|TRBV28
CASGSRGSSYEQYF
>TRBJ2-2|TRBV6-6
CASRRAGADGELFF
>TRBJ1-1|TRBV5-4
CASSAGQGDTEAFF
>TRBJ1-1|TRBV7-8
CASSSQGQKNTEAFF